This record concerns one TCR beta chain sequence. No antigen is known for it. The sample is drawn from a study of T cells in localized non-small cell lung cancer. Notes on the study in general: Those with higher blood T cell density had longer overall survival.

Assay used: immunoSEQ multiplex PCR; TCRdb lists only in-frame clones, some missing. This sample has over 50,000 clones, with 90% found just once. This CDR3 comprises 15 residues. The germline CDR1 and CDR2 sequences are SEHNR and FQNEAQ (reference sequence). V lost 5 bases, J lost 7 bases, and 17 bases lay in between. The sequence came from a woman aged 35 to 70 with stage I lung adenocarcinoma. The sample here was peripheral blood, taken before any cancer treatment. V gene TRBV7-9 combines with J gene TRBJ1-4; a weak D match, TRBD1 (6 bases). The CDR3 coding sequence is TGTGCCAGCAGCCTCGCCCGAGGGGGGAGTGAAAAACTGTTTTTT. Its translation is CASSLARGGSEKLFF.